One and the same sample provided the 29 T cell receptor beta chains below, sequenced in a study of metastatic and nonmetastatic thyroid tumors. No treatment had been given to any patient before thyroid surgery. MiXCR re-clonotyped the PCR reads for TCRdb. Of roughly 20,000 clones in the sample, about a quarter were seen once. The sequencing sample was made of blood. Receptor source: a female donor with papillary thyroid cancer or a benign thyroid nodule (not recorded which). Some clones in this sample may be carry-over from other donors' samples.

With respect to this clone: One junction end does not reproduce the germline sequence, and a read error may be involved. The chain recombines TRBV11-2 with TRBJ1-1, with 7 bases identical to TRBD1. This CDR3 has 13 residues. The germline CDR1 and CDR2 sequences are SGHAT and FQNNGV. CDR3 sequence: CVSSTDRATEAFF. CDR3 sequence (DNA): TGTGTCAGCAGCACCGACAGGGCCACTGAAGCTTTCTTT.

This clone was seen only a few times. In nucleotides, the CDR3 is TGTGCCACCAGTGAGGTGAGGGCAGATACGCAGTATTTT. It codes for CATSEVRADTQYF. The chain joins TRBV24-1 to TRBJ2-3; tentatively, D is TRBD2 (5 bases). Germline lookup yields CDR1 KGHDR and CDR2 SFDVKD. V was shortened by 4 bases and J by 4 bases, with 8 bases between the two germline ends. This CDR3 has 13 amino acids.

As concerns this clone: The junction does not match germline at one end; this may be a read error. The chain combines TRBV14 with TRBJ1-2; 8 positions agree with TRBD1. This CDR3 comprises 15 residues. Germline CDR1 reads SGHDN; CDR2 reads FVKESK. The CDR3 protein is CASSEEETGVNGYTF. CDR3 coding DNA: TGTGCCAGCAGCGAAGAAGAGACAGGGGTCAATGGCTACACCTTC. The entire variable domain, with the rest obtained from reference TRBV14 and TRBJ1-2, is as follows: EAGVTQFPSHSVIEKGQTVTLRCDPISGHDNLYWYRRVMGKEIKFLLHFVKESKQDESGMPNNRFLAERTGGTYSTLKVQPAELEDSGVYFCASSEEETGVNGYTFGSGTRLTVV.

In this sample, this clone turned up a few times. The chain combines TRBV6-1 with TRBJ2-7, with 12 bases identical to TRBD1. V shed 7 bases, J shed 0 bases, and the junction held 10 bases outside the gene matches. CDR1 is MNHNS and CDR2 is SASEGT in the germline V gene. CDR3 size: 17 residues. The CDR3 protein is CASKGDRGRWDSYEQYF. DNA of the CDR3: TGTGCCAGCAAGGGGGACAGGGGGCGTTGGGACTCCTACGAGCAGTACTTC.

This clone counts as medium-sized (0.01 to 0.1%). The V and J genes are TRBV12-3 or TRBV12-4 and TRBJ2-7; D gene uncertain. The length of the CDR3 is 13 residues. V was cut by 3 bases and J by 7 bases, with 13 bases left in between. The CDR3 reads CASSFLPLREQYF. CDR3 nucleotides: TGTGCCAGCAGTTTCCTCCCTCTGAGGGAGCAGTACTTC.

This clone appeared many times. The chain couples TRBV7-2 to TRBJ2-7, with D possibly called TRBD1 or TRBD2 (6 bases each). The CDR3 is 15 amino acids. In germline, CDR1 is SGHTA, CDR2 FQGNSA. V was cut by 6 bases and J by 7 bases, with 22 bases left in between. The CDR3 DNA follows: TGTGCCAGCAGGGGGGCGGGGCAGGTCGATGGAGAGCAGTACTTC. Translation: CASRGAGQVDGEQYF.

This clone appeared many times. The CDR3 sequence: CAISEEGINTEAFF. In DNA, the CDR3 is TGTGCCATCAGTGAAGAGGGGATAAACACTGAAGCTTTCTTT. The gene calls are TRBV10-3 and TRBJ1-1, with D possibly matching TRBD1 (5 bases). Germline V gene lookup returns CDR1 ENHRY and CDR2 SYGVKD. The CDR3 is 14 residues long. The V and J ends lost 3 bases and 2 bases respectively, with 10 bases between them.

In this sample, this clone turned up a few times. The junction departs from germline at one end; a sequencing error may be responsible. The chain links TRBV27 to TRBJ2-7; D is perhaps TRBD2 (5 bases). In germline, CDR1 is MNHEY, CDR2 SMNVEV (reference sequence). CDR3 length: 14 residues. CDR3 coding DNA: TGTGCCACCAGTGACCGGGCCGGACTTAATAGGCAGTACTTC. This gives the protein CATSDRAGLNRQYF.

This clone was observed many times. J is TRBJ1-1 and V is TRBV4-1; D call uncertain. The V and J ends lost 3 bases and 5 bases respectively, with 10 bases between them. The CDR3 is 13 residues long. Germline V gene sequence: CDR1 MGHRA, CDR2 YSYEKL. CDR3 loop: CASSQGGETEAFF. For the CDR3, the DNA is TGCGCCAGCAGCCAGGGTGGTGAGACTGAAGCTTTCTTT.

This clone occurred a few times. The rearrangement joins TRBV12-3 or TRBV12-4 to TRBJ2-1, with 8 bases identical to TRBD2. The length of the CDR3 is 15 residues. The ends lost 7 bases at V and 10 bases at J; junction bases unmatched: 15. The CDR3 DNA sequence: TGTGCCAGCACCCACAGCGCGGGAGGACCATGGGAGCAGTTCTTC. It is translated as CASTHSAGGPWEQFF.

The rearrangement uses TRBV20-1 and TRBJ2-1, with 8 bases that match TRBD2. Per germline, CDR1 DFQATT and CDR2 SNEGSKA (reference sequence). J gave up 8 bases and V 1 base, and 7 bases lay outside the gene matches. The CDR3 has 14 residues. This CDR3 is CSARAGGRLDEQFF. CDR3 DNA: TGCAGTGCTAGAGCTGGCGGGAGGCTCGATGAGCAGTTCTTC.

This chain joins TRBV11-2 and TRBJ1-1; no definite D call. This CDR3 is 11 amino acids long. Germline CDR1 reads SGHAT; CDR2 reads FQNNGV. V shed 5 bases and J shed 7 bases, with 8 bases lying between them. The CDR3 sequence is CASSLWGEAFF. CDR3 nucleotide sequence: TGTGCCAGCAGCCTGTGGGGTGAAGCTTTCTTT. Full variable domain (outside the CDR3, taken from reference TRBV11-2 and TRBJ1-1): EAGVAQSPRYKIIEKRQSVAFWCNPISGHATLYWYQQILGQGPKLLIQFQNNGVVDDSQLPKDRFSAERLKGVDSTLKIQPAKLEDSAVYLCASSLWGEAFFGQGTRLTVV.

This clone was counted many times. The chain has TRBV6-2 or TRBV6-3 and TRBJ2-7; 9 bases fit TRBD1. Per the germline V gene, CDR1 is MNHEY and CDR2 is SVGEGT. The V and J ends lost 5 bases and 3 bases, in that order; junction bases with no gene match: 2. The CDR3 contains 13 residues. This CDR3 reads CASSRDRDYEQYF. In DNA form, the CDR3 reads TGTGCCAGCAGTCGGGACAGGGACTACGAGCAGTACTTC.

This clone was counted between two and nine times. The V gene is TRBV6-5, the J gene TRBJ1-3; the D gene is possibly TRBD1 (6 bases). V dropped 4 bases and J dropped 3 bases, with 16 bases sitting between them. The germline V gene encodes CDR1 MNHEY and CDR2 SVGAGI. The CDR3 has 16 amino acids. As DNA, the CDR3 is TGTGCCAGCAGTTTAATGGGGGCATTATATGGAAACACCATATATTTT. Amino acid sequence: CASSLMGALYGNTIYF.

CDR3 in DNA: TGTGCCTGGAGGGAAGTAAGAGGCTACACCTTC. This gives the protein CAWREVRGYTF. The V gene is TRBV30, the J gene TRBJ1-2; D unresolved. CDR1 and CDR2 from the germline V gene are GTSNPN and SVGIG (reference sequence). The CDR3 is made up of 11 amino acids. V lost 3 bases to trimming and J lost 8 bases, with 10 bases between them. The entire variable domain, with the rest obtained from reference TRBV30 and TRBJ1-2, is as follows: SQTIHQWPATLVQPVGSPLSLECTVEGTSNPNLYWYRQAAGRGLQLLFYSVGIGQISSEVPQNLSASRPQDRQFILSSKKLLLSDSGFYLCAWREVRGYTFGSGTRLTVV.

This clone was observed a handful of times. The J gene is TRBJ2-7, the V gene TRBV15; 11 nucleotides line up with TRBD2. CDR1 is LNHNV and CDR2 is YYDKDF in the germline V gene (reference sequence). This CDR3 has 13 residues. V shed 5 bases, J shed 7 bases, and the junction held 4 bases outside the gene matches. CDR3 loop: CATSPLAGEEQYF. For the CDR3, the DNA is TGTGCCACCAGCCCACTAGCGGGAGAGGAGCAGTACTTC.

This clone was seen at least ten times. The J gene is TRBJ2-3, the V gene TRBV14; 11 positions agree with TRBD2. The CDR3 is 18 residues long. V was clipped by 1 base and J by 0 bases; unmatched bases: 6. Per germline, CDR1 SGHDN and CDR2 FVKESK. The CDR3 spells CASSQGLAGPISTDTQYF. The CDR3 nucleotides are TGTGCCAGCAGCCAAGGACTAGCGGGACCGATTAGCACAGATACGCAGTATTTT.

This clone is classed as medium-sized. This chain connects TRBV28 to TRBJ2-7; D gene uncertain. The V gene lost 5 bases and the J gene lost 0 bases, with 17 bases spanning the gap. The germline gives CDR1 MDHEN, CDR2 SYDVKM. The CDR3 is made up of 16 amino acids. DNA of the CDR3: TGTGCCAGCAGTCTCCCCGTACATCGAAACTCCTACGAGCAGTACTTC. Amino acid sequence: CASSLPVHRNSYEQYF.

V is TRBV12-5 and J is TRBJ2-3; 7 bases are shared with TRBD2. The V gene's germline CDR1 is LGHNT and CDR2 FRNRAP. This CDR3 contains 17 residues. The ends lost 8 bases at V and 0 bases at J; junction bases unmatched: 14. The CDR3 nucleotides read TGTGCTAGTATCCGGGGGGTTAGCGGTCTGAGCACAGATACGCAGTATTTT. Its protein product is CASIRGVSGLSTDTQYF.

The chain joins TRBV30 to TRBJ1-6, with D perhaps TRBD1 (5 bases). CDR1 and CDR2 (germline): GTSNPN, SVGIG (reference sequence). V was cut by 0 bases and J by 6 bases, with 9 bases left in between. There are 14 residues in the CDR3. CDR3 protein: CAWSVRGSNSPLHF. DNA for the CDR3: TGTGCCTGGAGTGTCCGGGGGTCTAATTCACCCCTCCACTTT.

This clone was picked up a small number of times. This rearrangement joins TRBV27 to TRBJ2-7; the D call may be TRBD1 or TRBD2 (5 bases each). The V gene lost 5 bases and the J gene lost 2 bases, with 16 bases spanning the gap. The germline gives CDR1 MNHEY, CDR2 SMNVEV (reference sequence). The CDR3 sequence is 15 residues long. The CDR3 is CASSPRDLRPYEQYF. The DNA for the CDR3 is TGTGCCAGCAGTCCCCGGGACCTAAGACCCTACGAGCAGTACTTC.

This clone was seen many times. The V gene is TRBV20-1, the J gene TRBJ2-1; 11 bases fit TRBD2. Germline CDR1 reads DFQATT; CDR2 reads SNEGSKA (reference sequence). J gave up 5 bases and V 8 bases, and 8 bases lay outside the gene matches. The CDR3 loop spans 14 amino acids. CDR3 in amino acids: CSSPRGLADNEQFF. CDR3 in DNA: TGCAGTTCGCCAAGGGGACTAGCGGACAATGAGCAGTTCTTC.

This clone showed up just once. The CDR3 coding sequence is TGTGCCAGCAGCTTGTTCGGGAGTAAAGAGACCCAGTACTTC. Its protein is CASSLFGSKETQYF. V usage is TRBV5-6 and J usage is TRBJ2-5, with a tentative D call TRBD2 (6 bases). The CDR3 has 14 amino acids. Germline CDR1 is SGHDT and CDR2 is YYEEEE. V was clipped by 1 base and J by 3 bases, with 10 bases between them.

In this sample, this clone is medium-sized. This chain connects TRBV28 to TRBJ1-2; weak D call: TRBD1 (6 bases). The length of the CDR3 is 14 residues. Germline CDR1 MDHEN, CDR2 SYDVKM. The V end was cut by 3 bases, the J end by 4 bases, with 12 bases between. CDR3 residues: CASSFGRGAYGYTF. CDR3 DNA sequence: TGTGCCAGCAGTTTCGGCAGGGGCGCCTATGGCTACACCTTC.

This clone occurred a few times. The chain joins TRBV10-1 to TRBJ2-7; 9 nucleotides agree with TRBD1. Germline V gene sequence: CDR1 WNHNN, CDR2 SYGVQD (reference sequence). Trimming at V came to 3 bases and at J to 3 bases, leaving 6 bases not matched to a gene. The CDR3 loop spans 15 amino acids. CDR3 protein: CASSDPGQGIYEQYF. CDR3 nucleotide sequence: TGCGCCAGCAGTGATCCGGGACAGGGTATCTACGAGCAGTACTTC.

In its sample, this clone is medium-sized (0.01 to 0.1%). This chain connects TRBV7-9 to TRBJ1-2; the D is unclear. V was shortened by 4 bases and J by 0 bases, with 9 bases between the two germline ends. There are 14 residues in the CDR3. Germline V gene lookup returns CDR1 SEHNR and CDR2 FQNEAQ (reference sequence). For the CDR3, the DNA is TGTGCCAGCAGCTCCTCGGCAGCTAACTATGGCTACACCTTC. This translates into CASSSSAANYGYTF. The whole variable domain, remainder taken from reference TRBV7-9 and TRBJ1-2, is DTGVSQNPRHKITKRGQNVTFRCDPISEHNRLYWYRQTLGQGPEFLTYFQNEAQLEKSRLLSDRFSAERPKGSFSTLEIQRTEQGDSAMYLCASSSSAANYGYTFGSGTRLTVV.

This chain connects TRBV2 to TRBJ2-7, with 7 positions matching TRBD1. With V trimmed by 6 bases and J by 1 base, 6 bases remained unmatched. The CDR3 has 14 residues. CDR1 is SNHLY and CDR2 is FYNNEI in the germline V gene. The DNA for the CDR3 is TGTGCCAGCAGCCTATCGACAGGGTCCTACGAGCAGTACTTC. Amino acid sequence: CASSLSTGSYEQYF. The entire variable domain, with the rest obtained from reference TRBV2 and TRBJ2-7, is as follows: EPEVTQTPSHQVTQMGQEVILRCVPISNHLYFYWYRQILGQKVEFLVSFYNNEISEKSEIFDDQFSVERPDGSNFTLKIRSTKLEDSAMYFCASSLSTGSYEQYFGPGTRLTVT.

This clone was recorded at least ten times. The V gene is TRBV4-1, the J gene TRBJ2-7; 12 positions agree with TRBD2. V lost 4 bases, J lost 3 bases, and 7 bases stayed unmatched. CDR1 MGHRA and CDR2 YSYEKL come from the germline V gene. CDR3 size: 16 residues. The CDR3 is CASSPTLTSGGYEQYF. The CDR3 bases are TGCGCCAGCAGCCCGACGTTGACTAGCGGGGGCTACGAGCAGTACTTC.

There are many counts of this clone. J is TRBJ2-1 and V is TRBV20-1, with 9 bases identical to TRBD2. The V gene's germline CDR1 is DFQATT and CDR2 SNEGSKA (reference sequence). Trimming at V came to 4 bases and at J to 7 bases, leaving 5 bases not matched to a gene. CDR3 length: 13 residues. CDR3 in amino acids: CSANKGLANEQFF. The DNA for the CDR3 is TGCAGTGCTAACAAGGGACTAGCTAATGAGCAGTTCTTC.